This T cell receptor beta chain was captured by sequencing in a study of blood T cell repertoires in COVID-19. At the level of the study: COVID-19 samples from acute and convalescent phases originated in the United States, Italy and Spain. The cDNA or gDNA used as material had been derived from T cells, B-cell-depleted T cells, or PBMCs.

V lost 3 bases to trimming and J lost 0 bases; unmatched junction nucleotides: 5. Germline V gives CDR1 MNHNS, CDR2 SASEGT. CDR3 size: 16 residues. One Seattle source followed patients from active infection through their disease course. Original processing methods: Counts of nucleated cells, estimated from reference gene primer amplification, were obtained. The assay was immunoSEQ multiplex PCR, and TCRdb's table has in-frame clones only and misses some. The V and J calls and clone size come from that table; D and trimming were worked out from the DNA. The sample includes 250,000 or so clones, around 89% of them seen just once.

The receptor was derived from a man aged 25-40 years with COVID-19, enrolled during active disease. The rearrangement uses TRBV6-1 and TRBJ1-3; 7 positions match TRBD1. Sequencing input: peripheral blood. The CDR3 region is CASSERQGYSGNTIYF. Written as DNA, the CDR3 is TGTGCCAGCAGTGAGAGACAGGGATACTCTGGAAACACCATATATTTT.